The 21 T cell receptor beta chains reported below all come from one sample, sequenced in a study of cytomegalovirus exposure and HLA in healthy donors. The PCR employed 60 Vbeta primers together with 13 Jbeta primers. Data came from immunoSEQ multiplex PCR; TCRdb stores just in-frame clones and leaves some out. The table lists 160,000 or so clones, about 80% of them singletons. The sequencing input was PBMCs. All receptors derive from a man aged 25-45 years in good health and CMV-seronegative.

This chain connects TRBV2 to TRBJ2-7, with a possible D match to TRBD2 (5 bases). V was shortened by 4 bases and J by 0 bases, with 16 bases between the two germline ends. This CDR3 has 16 residues. Germline values: CDR1 SNHLY, CDR2 FYNNEI. The CDR3: CASSGFLQRSSYEQYF. CDR3 nucleotides: TGTGCCAGCAGTGGGTTCCTACAGCGGAGCTCCTACGAGCAGTACTTC.

The table lists this clone with a count of one. This chain uses TRBV6-1 with TRBJ1-5; D is ambiguous. Between the trimmed V and J ends, which lost 4 bases and 2 bases, there was a span of 12 bases. CDR3 length: 15 residues. In germline, CDR1 is MNHNS, CDR2 SASEGT. The CDR3 DNA sequence: TGTGCCAGCAGTGCAAACGGTCCACGCAATCAGCCCCAGCATTTT. This gives the protein CASSANGPRNQPQHF.

J is TRBJ2-1 and V is TRBV27, with TRBD2 matching 8 bases. Per the germline V gene, CDR1 is MNHEY and CDR2 is SMNVEV (reference sequence). V shed 3 bases, J shed 5 bases, and the junction held 6 bases outside the gene matches. The CDR3 runs 15 residues. The CDR3 region is CASSLGGGRHNEQFF. For the CDR3, the DNA is TGTGCCAGCAGTTTGGGGGGCGGGAGGCACAATGAGCAGTTCTTC.

The chain links TRBV10-3 to TRBJ2-3, with D possibly matching TRBD1 (5 bases). The CDR3 spans 15 residues. V was pared by 8 bases and J by 6 bases, with 21 bases between. CDR1 is ENHRY, CDR2 SYGVKD, per germline. This CDR3 is CAIEDGKGPGDTQYF. The CDR3 DNA follows: TGTGCCATCGAGGATGGAAAGGGGCCTGGGGATACGCAGTATTTT.

The J gene is TRBJ2-7, the V gene TRBV27; 9 bases are shared with TRBD2. The ends lost 3 bases at V and 1 base at J; junction bases unmatched: 7. The CDR3 extends over 16 amino acids. Germline loops: CDR1 MNHEY, CDR2 SMNVEV (reference sequence). The CDR3 spells CASSFRLAAMSYEQYF. CDR3 nucleotides: TGTGCCAGCAGTTTCCGACTAGCGGCGATGTCCTACGAGCAGTACTTC.

The chain joins TRBV21-1 to TRBJ1-2; the table's D call, TRBD1, was not checked against the DNA. TRBV21-1 is marked as a pseudogene. The CDR3 contains 13 residues. The DNA for the CDR3 is TGTGCCAGCACTCTTCAGGGGTACTATGGCTACACCTTC. Protein product: CASTLQGYYGYTF.

A note on this clone: The junction departs from germline at one end; a sequencing error may be responsible. The CDR3 is CTSRSTGFLGDTIYF. The CDR3 nucleotides are TGTACCAGCAGATCGACAGGATTTCTAGGAGACACCATATATTTT. The chain links TRBV28 to TRBJ1-3; a weak D match, TRBD1 (6 bases). Germline lookup yields CDR1 MDHEN and CDR2 SYDVKM. CDR3 length equals 15 residues.

V gene TRBV27 combines with J gene TRBJ2-5; 11 bases agree with TRBD1. CDR3 size: 13 residues. CDR1 MNHEY and CDR2 SMNVEV come from the germline V gene (reference sequence). J gave up 4 bases and V 7 bases, and 2 bases lay outside the gene matches. The CDR3 reads CASMGQGVETQYF. The CDR3 nucleotides read TGTGCCAGCATGGGACAGGGGGTAGAGACCCAGTACTTC.

This clone was counted once. This chain uses TRBV15 with TRBJ2-7; TRBD2 is a possible D gene (6 bases). The CDR3 length is 18 residues. V shed 2 bases and J shed 1 base, with 21 bases lying between them. Germline assignment: CDR1 LNHNV and CDR2 YYDKDF (reference sequence). The CDR3 reads CATSRPSPNGGLSYEQYF. The DNA for the CDR3 is TGTGCCACCAGCAGACCCTCCCCCAACGGGGGTTTATCCTACGAGCAGTACTTC.

The chain couples TRBV13 to TRBJ2-7; TRBD2 agrees at 7 bases. Germline lookup yields CDR1 PRHDT and CDR2 FYEKMQ (reference sequence). Germline trimming cut 1 base from V and 3 bases from J; bases unmatched to any gene: 6. The CDR3 extends over 15 amino acids. This CDR3 reads CASSLVGAGNYEQYF. DNA of the CDR3: TGTGCCAGCAGCTTAGTGGGAGCGGGAAACTACGAGCAGTACTTC.

The chain combines TRBV19 with TRBJ1-1; D may be TRBD1 (5 bases). The CDR3 is 17 residues long. Per the germline V gene, CDR1 is LNHDA and CDR2 is SQIVND (reference sequence). V lost 9 bases and J 5 bases, leaving 28 bases between the germline ends. The CDR3 DNA is TGTGCCAGCCAGACCGGGACTAGGGTCGTTGGTCAGACTGAAGCTTTCTTT. Translated: CASQTGTRVVGQTEAFF.

V is TRBV9 and J is TRBJ2-3, with TRBD2 matching over 7 bases. The V and J ends lost 4 bases and 3 bases, in that order; junction bases with no gene match: 5. Germline values: CDR1 SGDLS, CDR2 YYNGEE. This CDR3 spans 14 amino acids. The CDR3 spells CASSPGLVTDTQYF. CDR3 DNA: TGTGCCAGCAGCCCCGGACTAGTAACAGATACGCAGTATTTT.

V gene TRBV6-6 combines with J gene TRBJ1-4; no definite D call. There are 12 residues in the CDR3. With 8 bases removed from V and 8 bases from J, the gap between germline ends came to 12 bases. Germline CDR1 is MNHNY and CDR2 is SVGAGI (reference sequence). CDR3 loop: CASSAMNEKLFF. CDR3 bases: TGTGCCAGCTCCGCTATGAACGAAAAACTGTTTTTT.

This chain joins TRBV14 and TRBJ1-5; 9 bases fit TRBD1. The CDR3 has 12 amino acids. The junction had 0 bases not matched to a gene; V was cut back by 5 bases and J by 7 bases. CDR1 is SGHDN and CDR2 is FVKESK in the germline V gene. The CDR3 DNA reads TGTGCCAGCAGCGGACAGGGGCAGCCCCAGCATTTT. Translating gives CASSGQGQPQHF.

V is TRBV9 and J is TRBJ2-3, with D tentatively TRBD2 (5 bases). This CDR3 comprises 14 residues. Trimming shortened V by 4 bases and J by 3 bases, and 12 bases separated the two germline ends. Per germline, CDR1 SGDLS and CDR2 YYNGEE. Written as DNA, the CDR3 is TGTGCCAGCAGCCCCAGAGGGATGACAGATACGCAGTATTTT. It yields the protein CASSPRGMTDTQYF.

CDR3 coding DNA: TGTGCCAGCAGCTTATGGCTGGACATCGGCCGCTACGAGCAGTACTTC. Its translation: CASSLWLDIGRYEQYF. The J gene is TRBJ2-7, the V gene TRBV7-2, with TRBD1 as a possible D gene (5 bases). Trimming took 2 bases from V and 3 from J, leaving 17 bases between them. CDR3 length: 16 amino acids. CDR1 SGHTA and CDR2 FQGNSA come from the germline V gene. Full variable domain (rest looked up from reference TRBV7-2 and TRBJ2-7): GAGVSQSPSNKVTEKGKDVELRCDPISGHTALYWYRQSLGQGLEFLIYFQGNSAPDKSGLPSDRFSAERTGGSVSTLTIQRTQQEDSAVYLCASSLWLDIGRYEQYFGPGTRLTVT.

The chain links TRBV5-4 to TRBJ1-2; no clear D. The V end was cut by 1 base, the J end by 4 bases, with 14 bases between. Germline CDR1 reads SGHNT; CDR2 reads YYREEE (reference sequence). The CDR3 contains 15 residues. This CDR3 is CASSLSFRQSYGYTF. CDR3 DNA sequence: TGTGCCAGCAGCTTGAGTTTTAGACAATCCTATGGCTACACCTTC. The entire variable domain, with the rest obtained from reference TRBV5-4 and TRBJ1-2, is as follows: ETGVTQSPTHLIKTRGQQVTLRCSSQSGHNTVSWYQQALGQGPQFIFQYYREEENGRGNFPPRFSGLQFPNYSSELNVNALELDDSALYLCASSLSFRQSYGYTFGSGTRLTVV.

The chain uses TRBV7-2 and TRBJ2-3; maybe TRBD2 (5 bases). Germline V gene lookup returns CDR1 SGHTA and CDR2 FQGNSA. The CDR3 extends over 14 amino acids. Trimming cost V 4 bases and J 3 bases, with 11 bases left between them. The DNA for the CDR3 is TGTGCCAGCAGCTCAGCGTTAGCGACAGATACGCAGTATTTT. Translated, it gives CASSSALATDTQYF.

CDR3 in amino acids: CASSQGRTADYGYTF. Here the CDR3 DNA reads TGCGCCAGCAGCCAGGGGAGGACGGCGGACTATGGCTACACCTTC. The rearrangement uses TRBV4-3 and TRBJ1-2, with unresolved D. Germline CDR1 reads LGHNA; CDR2 reads YSLEER. The CDR3 covers 15 residues. V lost 3 bases, J lost 3 bases, and 14 bases lay in between.

This clone has a single count. DNA of the CDR3: TGTGCCAGCAGTTCCTCCGAGACACCGCCTGAAGCTTTCTTT. It specifies CASSSSETPPEAFF. The chain employs TRBV6-6 and TRBJ1-1, with D unclear. The CDR3 length is 14 residues. V lost 4 bases, J lost 6 bases, and 15 bases lay in between. Germline assignment: CDR1 MNHNY and CDR2 SVGAGI (reference sequence).

The chain links TRBV25-1 to TRBJ1-2; D unresolved. The germline CDR1 and CDR2 sequences are MGHDK and SYGVNS. V was trimmed by 7 bases and J by 4 bases, leaving 25 bases between them. The CDR3 contains 17 residues. As DNA, the CDR3 is TGTGCCAGCAATATCCCGATGCGACAAGGAAATTCCTATGGCTACACCTTC. Amino acid sequence: CASNIPMRQGNSYGYTF.